This TCR beta chain came from a study of Ad26.COV2.S vaccination and SARS-CoV-2 variants. Method: immunoSEQ multiplex PCR; TCRdb's copy keeps in-frame clones and lacks some. Found here are 400,000 to 500,000 clones, 88% of them singletons; the top ten hold 3.6%. For this clone: Antigen: not known.

Treatment described: roughly 19 received Ad26.COV2.S at low or high dose, single or two shots; roughly 5 received placebo; per-sample allocation not given. Samples analyzed were those drawn on day 63 after the first vaccine or placebo injection. V lost 5 bases to trimming and J lost 2 bases; unmatched junction nucleotides: 9. This CDR3 region has 17 residues. Looked up from germline, CDR1 is SGHTA and CDR2 is FQGTGA. Study conclusions and caveats: Those who received vaccine or placebo ended up with similar non-spike TCR breadth.

The source was peripheral blood, collected in a trial of Ad26.COV2.S vaccine versus placebo. This clonotype was obtained from a person between 18 and 65 years old who received the Ad26.COV2.S COVID-19 vaccine or a placebo. The rearrangement links TRBV7-3 to TRBJ2-3, with 11 bases fitting TRBD2. DNA of the CDR3: TGTGCCAGCAGCGCAGCCGGGACTAGCGGATACACAGATACGCAGTATTTT. This translates into CASSAAGTSGYTDTQYF.